This entry lists 10 T cell receptor beta chains sequenced from one sample in a study of CD8+CD57+ T cells in acquired aplastic anemia. TCR beta VDJ and CDR3 were profiled, and genomic DNA was the template. TCRdb ran MiXCR on the reads and lists one entry per CDR3 protein. The profile shows tens of thousands of distinct CDR3 sequences, about 70% of them singletons. Those patients picked for sequencing had displayed CD8+CD57+ cell expansion on flow cytometry. The specimen was sorted CD4+, CD8+, or CD8+CD57+ T cells (not recorded which) from PBMCs. The receptors shown here come from a human donor with aplastic anemia.

By frequency in the sample, this clonotype is medium-sized. The chain joins TRBV2 to TRBJ2-6, with D perhaps matching TRBD2 (6 bases). Germline assignment: CDR1 SNHLY and CDR2 FYNNEI. Trimming left V 7 bases short and J 8 bases short, with 18 bases between. The CDR3 consists of 15 residues. CDR3 residues: CASIRAGPWSNVLTF. The CDR3, as DNA: TGTGCCAGCATAAGGGCGGGACCGTGGTCCAACGTCCTGACTTTC.

DNA for the CDR3: TGTGCCACCAGCAGAGAGGGGGGGCCATACGCGCAGTATTTT. Its protein is CATSREGGPYAQYF. The chain has TRBV15 and TRBJ2-3; D possibly corresponds to TRBD2 (7 bases). CDR3 length: 14 amino acids. The germline V gene encodes CDR1 LNHNV and CDR2 YYDKDF (reference sequence). V was clipped by 0 bases and J by 10 bases, with 14 bases between them.

This clonotype was observed a few times. J is TRBJ1-1 and V is TRBV29-1; D remains ambiguous. Trimming took 7 bases from V and 0 from J, leaving 9 bases between them. The V gene's germline CDR1 is SQVTM and CDR2 ANQGSEA. This CDR3 is 12 amino acids long. CDR3 nucleotide sequence: TGCAGCGGAAAGGATTTGAACACTGAAGCTTTCTTT. Amino acid sequence: CSGKDLNTEAFF.

The chain is built from TRBV5-4 and TRBJ2-3; 11 bases map to TRBD2. The trim removed 0 bases at V and 2 bases at J, leaving 11 bases unmatched. Germline lookup yields CDR1 SGHNT and CDR2 YYREEE (reference sequence). This CDR3 has 19 amino acids. CDR3 DNA sequence: TGTGCCAGCAGCTTGGTAATAGCGGGAGGGCCTCGGTTCACAGATACGCAGTATTTT. It specifies CASSLVIAGGPRFTDTQYF.

This clonotype was detected once. The V call is TRBV15, the J call TRBJ1-5, with 7 bases that match TRBD1. Germline lookup yields CDR1 LNHNV and CDR2 YYDKDF (reference sequence). This CDR3 is built from 13 residues. V dropped 8 bases and J dropped 5; count of bases not matched to a gene: 6. CDR3 loop: CATSDRRHQPQHF. DNA of the CDR3: TGTGCCACCTCGGACAGGCGCCATCAGCCCCAGCATTTT.

To note about this clonotype: A read error may account for a junction end that differs from germline. The chain links TRBV7-7 to TRBJ2-5; D perhaps matches TRBD2 (6 bases). The germline CDR1 and CDR2 sequences are SSHAT and FNYEAQ (reference sequence). The CDR3 length is 13 residues. This CDR3 is CASSTRLEETQYF. The CDR3 nucleotides are TGTGCTAGCAGCACAAGACTAGAAGAGACCCAGTACTTC.

The chain joins TRBV10-2 to TRBJ2-7; 8 positions match TRBD1. Per the germline V gene, CDR1 is WSHSY and CDR2 is SAAADI. CDR3 length: 13 amino acids. The V and J ends lost 6 bases and 4 bases, in that order; junction bases with no gene match: 5. The CDR3 reads CASSQGAGYEQYF. CDR3 nucleotide sequence: TGCGCCAGCAGCCAGGGGGCTGGTTACGAGCAGTACTTC.

The chain recombines TRBV12-5 with TRBJ2-7; D is unresolved. Germline CDR1 LGHNT, CDR2 FRNRAP. CDR3 length: 12 amino acids. Trimming took 2 bases from V and 3 from J, leaving 5 bases between them. The CDR3 reads CASGLRSYEQYF. The CDR3 nucleotides are TGTGCTAGTGGTTTGAGGAGCTACGAGCAGTACTTC.

The chain links TRBV9 to TRBJ2-2; D call uncertain. The CDR3 covers 17 residues. Germline V gene data show CDR1 as SGDLS and CDR2 as YYNGEE. V gave up 0 bases and J gave up 6 bases, with 18 bases separating them. As DNA, the CDR3 is TGTGCCAGCAGCGTAGGTTTTAAGTCCGGTTATCCCGGGGAGCTGTTTTTT. This sequence encodes CASSVGFKSGYPGELFF.

The chain joins TRBV15 to TRBJ2-6, with D uncertain. Germline V gives CDR1 LNHNV, CDR2 YYDKDF (reference sequence). This CDR3 has 16 amino acids. Trimming removed 5 bases at V and 2 bases at J, with 13 bases between. Here the CDR3 reads CATSLPKVPGANVLTF. In DNA, the CDR3 is TGTGCCACCAGCCTCCCGAAAGTTCCTGGGGCCAACGTCCTGACTTTC.